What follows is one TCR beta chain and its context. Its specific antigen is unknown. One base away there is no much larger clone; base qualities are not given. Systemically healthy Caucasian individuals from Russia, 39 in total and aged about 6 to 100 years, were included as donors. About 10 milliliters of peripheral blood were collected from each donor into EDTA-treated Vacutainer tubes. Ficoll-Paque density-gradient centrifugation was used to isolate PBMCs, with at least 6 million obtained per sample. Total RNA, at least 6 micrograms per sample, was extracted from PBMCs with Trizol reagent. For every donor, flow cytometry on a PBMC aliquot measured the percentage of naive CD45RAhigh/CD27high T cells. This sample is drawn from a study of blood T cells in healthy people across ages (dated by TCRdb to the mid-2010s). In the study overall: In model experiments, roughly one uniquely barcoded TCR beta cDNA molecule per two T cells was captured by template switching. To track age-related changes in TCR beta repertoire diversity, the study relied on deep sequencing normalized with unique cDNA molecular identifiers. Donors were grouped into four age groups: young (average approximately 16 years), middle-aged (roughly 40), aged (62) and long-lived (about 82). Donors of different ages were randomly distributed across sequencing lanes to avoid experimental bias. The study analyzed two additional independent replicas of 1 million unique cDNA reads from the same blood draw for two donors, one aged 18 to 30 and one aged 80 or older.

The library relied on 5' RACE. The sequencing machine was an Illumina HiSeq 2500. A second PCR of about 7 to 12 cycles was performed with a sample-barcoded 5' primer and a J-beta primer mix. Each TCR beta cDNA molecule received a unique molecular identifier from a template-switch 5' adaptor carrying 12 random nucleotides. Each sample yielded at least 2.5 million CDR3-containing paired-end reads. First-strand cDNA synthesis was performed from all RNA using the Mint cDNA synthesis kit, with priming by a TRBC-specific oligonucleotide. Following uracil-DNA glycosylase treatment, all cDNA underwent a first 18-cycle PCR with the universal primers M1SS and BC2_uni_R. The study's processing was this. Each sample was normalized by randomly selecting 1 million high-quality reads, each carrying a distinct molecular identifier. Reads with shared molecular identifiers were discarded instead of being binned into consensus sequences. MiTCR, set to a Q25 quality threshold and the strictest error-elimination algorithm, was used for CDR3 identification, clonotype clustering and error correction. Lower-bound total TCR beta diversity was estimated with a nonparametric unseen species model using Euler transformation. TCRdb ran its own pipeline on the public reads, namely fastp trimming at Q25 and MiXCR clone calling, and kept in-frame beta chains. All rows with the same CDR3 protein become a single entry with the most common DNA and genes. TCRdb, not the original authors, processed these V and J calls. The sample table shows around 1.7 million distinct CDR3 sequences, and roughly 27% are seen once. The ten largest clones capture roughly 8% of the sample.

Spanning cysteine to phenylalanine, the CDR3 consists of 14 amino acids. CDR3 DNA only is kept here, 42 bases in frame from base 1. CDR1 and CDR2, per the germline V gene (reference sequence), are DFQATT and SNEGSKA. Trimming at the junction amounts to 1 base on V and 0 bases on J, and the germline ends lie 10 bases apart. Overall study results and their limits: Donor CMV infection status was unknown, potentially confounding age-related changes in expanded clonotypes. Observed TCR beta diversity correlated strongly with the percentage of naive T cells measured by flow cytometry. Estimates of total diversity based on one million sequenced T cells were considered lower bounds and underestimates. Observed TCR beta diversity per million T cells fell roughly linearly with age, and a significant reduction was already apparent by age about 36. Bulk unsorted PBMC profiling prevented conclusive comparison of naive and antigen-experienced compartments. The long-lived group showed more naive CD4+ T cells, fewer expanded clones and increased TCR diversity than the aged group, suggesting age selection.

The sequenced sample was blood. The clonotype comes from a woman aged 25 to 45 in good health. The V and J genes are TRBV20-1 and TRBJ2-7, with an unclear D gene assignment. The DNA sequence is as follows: TGCAGTGCTAGAGGTCAGCATATCTCCTACGAGCAGTACTTC. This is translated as CSARGQHISYEQYF.